This T cell receptor beta chain was obtained from a study of blood T cell repertoires in COVID-19. Germline V gives CDR1 SGHRS, CDR2 YFSETQ. The CDR3 is made up of 14 amino acids. V lost 0 bases to trimming and J lost 2 bases; unmatched junction nucleotides: 1. The assay was immunoSEQ multiplex PCR, and TCRdb's table has in-frame clones only and misses some. The sample contains some 200,000 clones, roughly 82% of which appear only once. Input material: PBMCs or T cells enriched from blood (not recorded which). The chain employs TRBV5-1 and TRBJ2-7, with 8 bases identical to TRBD1. This TCR derives from a man aged 35 to 55 who had recovered from COVID-19. The DNA of the CDR3 is TGCGCCAGCAGCTTGGGGACAGGGACCTACGAGCAGTACTTC. This translates into CASSLGTGTYEQYF.